A single sample is the source of the 17 T cell receptor beta chains below, sequenced in a study of cytomegalovirus exposure and HLA in healthy donors. Researchers ran the PCR with 60 Vbeta and 13 Jbeta primers. Repertoires were generated with immunoSEQ multiplex PCR, while TCRdb's copy carries only in-frame clones and drops some. The sample has more than 140,000 clones; roughly 81% are singletons. The sequencing input was PBMCs. These receptor sequences come from a female donor in good health and CMV-seronegative.

The rearrangement uses TRBV9 and TRBJ2-7; 9 bases are a match to TRBD2. In germline, CDR1 is SGDLS, CDR2 YYNGEE. This CDR3 is built from 16 residues. J lost 1 base, V lost 4 bases, and 9 bases had no gene match. The chain's CDR3 is CASSPLRGGQSYEQYF. As DNA, the CDR3 is TGTGCCAGCAGCCCGTTGCGGGGGGGACAGTCCTACGAGCAGTACTTC.

Written as DNA, the CDR3 is TGTGCCACCAGCAGTAGGACAGGGTGGGACTATGGCTACACCTTC. Amino acid sequence: CATSSRTGWDYGYTF. The chain links TRBV15 to TRBJ1-2; TRBD1 matches at 8 bases. The CDR3 is 15 residues long. Germline V gives CDR1 LNHNV, CDR2 YYDKDF (reference sequence). The junction had 6 bases not matched to a gene; V was cut back by 3 bases and J by 3 bases.

The chain couples TRBV19 to TRBJ1-2, with 12 bases identical to TRBD1. The CDR3 totals 15 residues. V dropped 5 bases and J dropped 4; count of bases not matched to a gene: 5. The germline V gene has CDR1 LNHDA and CDR2 SQIVND (reference sequence). CDR3 nucleotide sequence: TGTGCCAGTAGTCCGGGACAGGGGGCCTTCTATGGCTACACCTTC. Translated: CASSPGQGAFYGYTF.

The rearrangement uses TRBV6-5 and TRBJ2-5; the D gene is possibly TRBD2 (7 bases). This CDR3 is built from 13 residues. Trimming took 3 bases from V and 11 from J, leaving 16 bases between them. Germline CDR1 reads MNHEY; CDR2 reads SVGAGI. CDR3: CASSYPQGREQYF. The DNA of the CDR3 is TGTGCCAGCAGTTATCCCCAGGGGCGGGAGCAGTACTTC.

The rearrangement uses TRBV27 and TRBJ2-7, with D perhaps matching TRBD1 (5 bases). The CDR3 contains 15 residues. The germline CDR1 and CDR2 sequences are MNHEY and SMNVEV (reference sequence). V gave up 6 bases and J gave up 0 bases, with 15 bases separating them. The CDR3 here is CASSRLSDSSYEQYF. CDR3 sequence (DNA): TGTGCCAGCAGCCGGTTGTCAGACAGCTCCTACGAGCAGTACTTC.

This rearrangement joins TRBV9 to TRBJ2-7; 9 bases line up with TRBD2. Germline V gene lookup returns CDR1 SGDLS and CDR2 YYNGEE. J was trimmed by 3 bases and V by 0 bases; bases with no gene match: 10. The CDR3 extends over 17 amino acids. The CDR3, as DNA: TGTGCCAGCAGCGTAGAACCCCTACTAGCGGGTAGCTACGAGCAGTACTTC. It translates to CASSVEPLLAGSYEQYF.

The V and J genes are TRBV7-9 and TRBJ2-5; 9 positions match TRBD2. The V gene's germline CDR1 is SEHNR and CDR2 FQNEAQ (reference sequence). The V segment lost 1 base and the J segment 4 bases; nucleotides outside the gene matches: 7. The CDR3 contains 16 residues. This chain's CDR3 is CASSLGTERGVETQYF. DNA for the CDR3: TGTGCCAGCAGCTTAGGCACCGAGCGGGGGGTAGAGACCCAGTACTTC. The full variable domain, its missing parts supplied by reference TRBV7-9 and TRBJ2-5, is DTGVSQNPRHKITKRGQNVTFRCDPISEHNRLYWYRQTLGQGPEFLTYFQNEAQLEKSRLLSDRFSAERPKGSFSTLEIQRTEQGDSAMYLCASSLGTERGVETQYFGPGTRLLVL.

The chain joins TRBV4-1 to TRBJ1-1; D is perhaps TRBD1 (6 bases). V was pared by 2 bases and J by 0 bases, with 10 bases between. Germline lookup yields CDR1 MGHRA and CDR2 YSYEKL. This CDR3 comprises 15 residues. The CDR3 here is CASSQMDRMNTEAFF. For the CDR3, the DNA is TGCGCCAGCAGCCAAATGGACAGAATGAACACTGAAGCTTTCTTT.

The chain carries TRBV7-5 and TRBJ2-3; TRBD2 was called by the table and not checked on the DNA. TRBV7-5 is assigned pseudogene status. CDR3 length: 20 amino acids. The CDR3 nucleotides are TGTGCCAGAAGCTTCTTAATCAAAGTCCGAGGTAAGTTGAGCACAGATACGCAGTATTTT. As protein: CARSFLIKVRGKLSTDTQYF.

This chain uses TRBV19 with TRBJ1-4; D gene unclear. Germline lookup yields CDR1 LNHDA and CDR2 SQIVND (reference sequence). The CDR3 contains 13 residues. Trimming stripped 3 bases from V and 6 bases from J, with 8 bases between. CDR3 nucleotide sequence: TGTGCCAGTAGTATGCGGGCGGATGAAAAACTGTTTTTT. Translating it yields CASSMRADEKLFF.

The chain is built from TRBV11-2 and TRBJ2-2; 12 bases fit TRBD2. Trimming removed 5 bases from V and 7 bases from J; junction bases left unmatched: 8. CDR1 and CDR2 from the germline V gene are SGHAT and FQNNGV. The CDR3 consists of 16 residues. CDR3 amino acids: CASSETSGGGIGELFF. CDR3 bases: TGTGCCAGCAGCGAGACTAGCGGGGGAGGTATCGGGGAGCTGTTTTTT.

The chain has TRBV7-6 and TRBJ2-5; TRBD1 aligns across 7 bases. Looked up from germline, CDR1 is SGHVS and CDR2 is FNYEAQ. J gave up 5 bases and V 8 bases, and 8 bases lay outside the gene matches. This CDR3 comprises 13 residues. The CDR3 bases are TGTGCCAGCGGTCCGAGGGGGCACGAGACCCAGTACTTC. Amino acids: CASGPRGHETQYF. Based on the CDR3 plus reference TRBV7-6 and TRBJ2-5, the full variable domain is GAGVSQSPRYKVTKRGQDVALRCDPISGHVSLYWYRQALGQGPEFLTYFNYEAQQDKSGLPNDRFSAERPEGSISTLTIQRTEQRDSAMYRCASGPRGHETQYFGPGTRLLVL.

The V gene is TRBV7-9, the J gene TRBJ1-2; D perhaps matches TRBD1 (5 bases). V gave up 5 bases and J gave up 4 bases, with 11 bases separating them. The CDR3 runs to 13 residues. Germline V gives CDR1 SEHNR, CDR2 FQNEAQ (reference sequence). CDR3 bases: TGTGCCAGCAGCCTACCAGGGTTCTATGGCTACACCTTC. This gives the protein CASSLPGFYGYTF.

The chain employs TRBV4-2 and TRBJ2-5; D is perhaps TRBD2 (5 bases). This CDR3 is built from 14 residues. From germline, CDR1 is LGHNA and CDR2 YNFKEQ. V lost 0 bases and J lost 5, with 10 bases in between. CDR3 sequence (DNA): TGTGCCAGCAGCCAAGATCGGGGTGCGGAGACCCAGTACTTC. As protein: CASSQDRGAETQYF.

This clone was counted once. CDR3 bases: TGTGCCAGCAGCTTAAGTGTCGGCGTGCAGGCGAGCTCCTACGAGCAGTACTTC. It translates to CASSLSVGVQASSYEQYF. V usage is TRBV7-2 and J usage is TRBJ2-7, with D unresolved. The V and J ends lost 2 bases and 0 bases respectively, with 20 bases between them. Germline CDR1 is SGHTA and CDR2 is FQGNSA. The CDR3 has 18 residues. Looking up the rest from reference TRBV7-2 and TRBJ2-7 gives the full variable domain: GAGVSQSPSNKVTEKGKDVELRCDPISGHTALYWYRQSLGQGLEFLIYFQGNSAPDKSGLPSDRFSAERTGGSVSTLTIQRTQQEDSAVYLCASSLSVGVQASSYEQYFGPGTRLTVT.

V gene TRBV7-3 combines with J gene TRBJ2-1, with 12 bases that match TRBD2. The V and J ends lost 5 bases and 7 bases, in that order; junction bases with no gene match: 6. Germline V gene data show CDR1 as SGHTA and CDR2 as FQGTGA. The CDR3 runs 15 residues. The DNA for the CDR3 is TGTGCCAGCAGCCCGATGACTAGCGGGGGAAATGAGCAGTTCTTC. Translation: CASSPMTSGGNEQFF.

In this sample, this clone turned up once. The V call is TRBV11-2, the J call TRBJ2-1; 8 positions agree with TRBD2. Per germline, CDR1 SGHAT and CDR2 FQNNGV. The CDR3 contains 16 residues. J gave up 9 bases and V 6 bases, and 16 bases lay outside the gene matches. Written as DNA, the CDR3 is TGTGCCAGCAGAGTTTTTGGCGGGGGGTTGGTTGGTGAGCAGTTCTTC. Amino acid sequence: CASRVFGGGLVGEQFF.